This T cell receptor (beta chain) was recovered during a study of T-cell reconstitution after alpha-beta-depleted transplantation in children. Preparing the TCRbeta library involved the use of unique molecular identifiers. TCRdb itself ran the PCR reads through MiXCR, one entry per CDR3 protein. The sample carries 100,000 to 120,000 distinct CDR3 sequences, approximately 6.9% recorded once. This clonotype was detected many times. Germline V lookup: CDR1 SGHRS, CDR2 YFSETQ. V lost 0 bases and J lost 3, with 7 bases in between. This CDR3 is built from 13 residues. The chain combines TRBV5-1 with TRBJ2-7, with D hard to call. The receptor's source is a male patient under 10 years old who had a stem cell transplant for acute lymphoblastic leukemia, so the T cells may come from the graft donor. The sample consisted of PBMCs, mostly from graft donor cells, taken 360 days after TCRalphabeta/CD19-depleted stem cell transplant. In DNA, the CDR3 is TGCGCCAGCAGCTTGGACGGCGGCTACGAGCAGTACTTC. Protein sequence: CASSLDGGYEQYF.